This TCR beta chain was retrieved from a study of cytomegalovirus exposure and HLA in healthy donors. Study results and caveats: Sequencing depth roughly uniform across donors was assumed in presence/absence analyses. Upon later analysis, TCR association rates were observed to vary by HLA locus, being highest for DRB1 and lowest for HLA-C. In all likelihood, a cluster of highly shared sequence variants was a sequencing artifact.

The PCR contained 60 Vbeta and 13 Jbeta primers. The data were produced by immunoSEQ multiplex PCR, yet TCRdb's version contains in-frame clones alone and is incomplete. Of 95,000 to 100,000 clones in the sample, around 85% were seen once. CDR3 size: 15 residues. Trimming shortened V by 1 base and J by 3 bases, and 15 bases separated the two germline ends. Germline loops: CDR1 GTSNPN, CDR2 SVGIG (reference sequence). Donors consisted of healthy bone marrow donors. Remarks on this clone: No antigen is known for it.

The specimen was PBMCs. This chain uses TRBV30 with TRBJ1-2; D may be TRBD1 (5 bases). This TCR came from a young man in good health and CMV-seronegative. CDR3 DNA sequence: TGTGCCTGGAGTGCCCCTAGGGCGGGACACTATGGCTACACCTTC. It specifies CAWSAPRAGHYGYTF.